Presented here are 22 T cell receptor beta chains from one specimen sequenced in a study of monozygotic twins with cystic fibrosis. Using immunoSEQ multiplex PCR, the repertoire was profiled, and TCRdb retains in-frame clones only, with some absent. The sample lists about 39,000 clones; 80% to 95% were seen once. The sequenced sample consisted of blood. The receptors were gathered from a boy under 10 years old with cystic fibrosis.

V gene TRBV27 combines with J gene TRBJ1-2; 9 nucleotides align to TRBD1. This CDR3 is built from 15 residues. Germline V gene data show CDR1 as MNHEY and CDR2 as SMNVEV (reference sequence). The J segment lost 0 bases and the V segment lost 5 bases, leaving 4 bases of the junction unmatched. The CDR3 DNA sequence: TGTGCCAGCAGTCTGGGACAGGGTTCTAACTATGGCTACACCTTC. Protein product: CASSLGQGSNYGYTF.

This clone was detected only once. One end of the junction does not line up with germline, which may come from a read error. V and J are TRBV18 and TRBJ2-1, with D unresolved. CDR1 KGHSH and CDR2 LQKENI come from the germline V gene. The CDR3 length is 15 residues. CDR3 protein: CASSPVADLPNKQFF. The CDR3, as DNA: TGTGCCAGCTCACCAGTGGCAGACCTCCCCAATAAGCAGTTCTTC.

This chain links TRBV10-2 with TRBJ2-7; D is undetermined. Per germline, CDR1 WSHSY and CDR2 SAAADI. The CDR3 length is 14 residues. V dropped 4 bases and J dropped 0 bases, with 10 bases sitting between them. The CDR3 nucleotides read TGCGCCAGCAGTGGGTTGTGGGGCTCCTACGAGCAGTACTTC. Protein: CASSGLWGSYEQYF.

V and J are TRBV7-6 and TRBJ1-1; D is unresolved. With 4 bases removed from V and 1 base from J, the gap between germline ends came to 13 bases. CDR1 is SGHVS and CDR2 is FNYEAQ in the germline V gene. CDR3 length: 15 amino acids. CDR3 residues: CASSSSAPGNTEAFF. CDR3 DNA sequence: TGTGCCAGCAGCTCTTCCGCACCGGGGAACACTGAAGCTTTCTTT.

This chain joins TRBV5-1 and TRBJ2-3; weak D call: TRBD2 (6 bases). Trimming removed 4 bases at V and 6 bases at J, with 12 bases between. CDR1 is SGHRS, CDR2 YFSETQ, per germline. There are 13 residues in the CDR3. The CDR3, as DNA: TGCGCCAGCAGCCTTCAGGGAGGCGATACGCAGTATTTT. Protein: CASSLQGGDTQYF.

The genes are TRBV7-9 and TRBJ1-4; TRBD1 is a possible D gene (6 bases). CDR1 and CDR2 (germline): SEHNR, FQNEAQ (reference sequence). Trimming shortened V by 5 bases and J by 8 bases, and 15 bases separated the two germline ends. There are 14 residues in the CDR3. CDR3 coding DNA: TGTGCCAGCAGCGCCGGGGGCGGGGGCGAAAAACTGTTTTTT. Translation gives CASSAGGGGEKLFF.

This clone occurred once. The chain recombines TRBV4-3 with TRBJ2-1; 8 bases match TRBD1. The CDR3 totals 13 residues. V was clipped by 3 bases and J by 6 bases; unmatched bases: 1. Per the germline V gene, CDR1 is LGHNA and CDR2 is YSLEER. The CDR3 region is CASSQGTGNEQFF. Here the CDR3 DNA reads TGCGCCAGCAGCCAGGGGACAGGCAATGAGCAGTTCTTC.

The CDR3 loop reads CASSYGRGSGANVLTF. The CDR3 bases are TGTGCCAGCAGTTACGGCAGGGGCTCTGGGGCCAACGTCCTGACTTTC. The rearrangement uses TRBV6-5 and TRBJ2-6; D possibly corresponds to TRBD1 (6 bases). This CDR3 spans 16 amino acids. Germline V gene lookup returns CDR1 MNHEY and CDR2 SVGAGI. Between the trimmed V and J ends, which lost 2 bases and 0 bases, there was a span of 8 bases.

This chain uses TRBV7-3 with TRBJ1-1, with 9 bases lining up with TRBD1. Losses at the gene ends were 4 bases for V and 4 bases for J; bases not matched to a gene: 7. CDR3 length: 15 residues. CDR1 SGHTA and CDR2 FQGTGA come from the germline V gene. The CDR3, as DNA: TGTGCCAGCAGCTCACCGGGACAGGGTAGCACTGAAGCTTTCTTT. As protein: CASSSPGQGSTEAFF.

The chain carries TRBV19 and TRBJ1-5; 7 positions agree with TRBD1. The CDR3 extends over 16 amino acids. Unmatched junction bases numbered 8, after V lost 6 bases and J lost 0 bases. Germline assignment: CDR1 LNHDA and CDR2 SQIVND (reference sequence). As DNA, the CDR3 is TGTGCCAGTAGGCCAGGGGGTAAAAATAGCAATCAGCCCCAGCATTTT. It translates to CASRPGGKNSNQPQHF.

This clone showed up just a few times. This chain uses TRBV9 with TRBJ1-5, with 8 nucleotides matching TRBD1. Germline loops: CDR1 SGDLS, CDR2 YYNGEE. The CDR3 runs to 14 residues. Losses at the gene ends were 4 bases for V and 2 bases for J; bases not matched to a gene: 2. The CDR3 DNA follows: TGTGCCAGCAGCCTGGGACAGGGCAATCAGCCCCAGCATTTT. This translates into CASSLGQGNQPQHF.

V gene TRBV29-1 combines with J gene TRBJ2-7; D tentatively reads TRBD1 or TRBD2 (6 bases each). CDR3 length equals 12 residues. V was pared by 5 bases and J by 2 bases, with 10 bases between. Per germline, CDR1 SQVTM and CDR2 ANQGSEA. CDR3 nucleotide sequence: TGCAGCGTTCCCGGGGGCCCCTACGAGCAGTACTTC. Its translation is CSVPGGPYEQYF.

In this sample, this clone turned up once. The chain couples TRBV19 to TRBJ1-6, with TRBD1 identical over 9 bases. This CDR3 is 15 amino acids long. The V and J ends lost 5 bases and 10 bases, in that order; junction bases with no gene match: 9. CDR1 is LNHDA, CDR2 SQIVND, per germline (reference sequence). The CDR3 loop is CASSYAGTGRSPLHF. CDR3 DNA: TGTGCCAGTAGTTATGCCGGGACAGGGAGGTCACCCCTCCACTTT.

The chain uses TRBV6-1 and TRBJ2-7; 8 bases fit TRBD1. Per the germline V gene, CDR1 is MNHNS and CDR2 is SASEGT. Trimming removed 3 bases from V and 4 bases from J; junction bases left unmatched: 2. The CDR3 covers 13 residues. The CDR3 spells CASSETGAYEQYF. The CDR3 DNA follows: TGTGCCAGCAGTGAGACAGGGGCGTACGAGCAGTACTTC.

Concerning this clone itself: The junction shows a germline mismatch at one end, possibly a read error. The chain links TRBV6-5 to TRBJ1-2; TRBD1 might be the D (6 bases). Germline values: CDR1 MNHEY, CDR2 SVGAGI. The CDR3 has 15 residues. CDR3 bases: TGTGCCAGCAGTGACTCTTGGACAGCTAACTATGGCTACACCTTC. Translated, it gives CASSDSWTANYGYTF.

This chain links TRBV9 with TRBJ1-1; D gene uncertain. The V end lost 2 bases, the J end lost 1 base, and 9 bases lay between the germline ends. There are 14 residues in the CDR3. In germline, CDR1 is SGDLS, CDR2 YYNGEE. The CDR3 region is CASSVVWANTEAFF. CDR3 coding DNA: TGTGCCAGCAGCGTCGTGTGGGCGAACACTGAAGCTTTCTTT.

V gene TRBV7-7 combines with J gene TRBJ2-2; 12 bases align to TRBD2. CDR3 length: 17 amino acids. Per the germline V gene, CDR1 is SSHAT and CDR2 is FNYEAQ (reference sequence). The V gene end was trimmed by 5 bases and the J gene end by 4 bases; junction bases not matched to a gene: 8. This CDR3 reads CASSDLAGGPGTGELFF. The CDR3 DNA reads TGTGCCAGCAGCGATCTAGCGGGGGGGCCCGGCACCGGGGAGCTGTTTTTT.

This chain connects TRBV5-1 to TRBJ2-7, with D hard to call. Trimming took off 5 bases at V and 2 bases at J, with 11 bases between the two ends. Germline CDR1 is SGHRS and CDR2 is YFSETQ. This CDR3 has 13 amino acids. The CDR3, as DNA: TGCGCCAGCAGTGGCTTGGCCACCTACGAGCAGTACTTC. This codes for CASSGLATYEQYF.

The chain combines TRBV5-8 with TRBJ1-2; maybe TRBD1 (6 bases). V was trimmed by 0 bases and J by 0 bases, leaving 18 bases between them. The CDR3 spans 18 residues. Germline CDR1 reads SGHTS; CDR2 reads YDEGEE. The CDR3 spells CASSLVDSLDAPNYGYTF. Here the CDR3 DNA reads TGTGCCAGCAGCTTGGTGGACAGCTTAGATGCTCCTAACTATGGCTACACCTTC.

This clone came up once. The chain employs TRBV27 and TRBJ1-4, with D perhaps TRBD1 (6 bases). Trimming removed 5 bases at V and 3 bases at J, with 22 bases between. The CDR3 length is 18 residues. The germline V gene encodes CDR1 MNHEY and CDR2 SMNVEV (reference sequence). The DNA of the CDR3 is TGTGCCAGCAGTCCTGCCGTGGGGGCCAGGGGATCTAATGAAAAACTGTTTTTT. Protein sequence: CASSPAVGARGSNEKLFF.

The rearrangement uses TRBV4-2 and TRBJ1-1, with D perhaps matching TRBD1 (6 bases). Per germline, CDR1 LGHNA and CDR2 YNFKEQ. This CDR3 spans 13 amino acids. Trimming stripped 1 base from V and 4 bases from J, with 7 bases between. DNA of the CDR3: TGTGCCAGCAGCCAAGCAGGGGCCACTGAAGCTTTCTTT. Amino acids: CASSQAGATEAFF.

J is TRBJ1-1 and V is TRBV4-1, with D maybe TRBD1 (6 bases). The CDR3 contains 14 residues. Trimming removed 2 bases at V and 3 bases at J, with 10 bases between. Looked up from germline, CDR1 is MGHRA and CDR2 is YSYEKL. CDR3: CASSQYHRDTEAFF. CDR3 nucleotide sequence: TGCGCCAGCAGCCAATATCACAGGGACACTGAAGCTTTCTTT.